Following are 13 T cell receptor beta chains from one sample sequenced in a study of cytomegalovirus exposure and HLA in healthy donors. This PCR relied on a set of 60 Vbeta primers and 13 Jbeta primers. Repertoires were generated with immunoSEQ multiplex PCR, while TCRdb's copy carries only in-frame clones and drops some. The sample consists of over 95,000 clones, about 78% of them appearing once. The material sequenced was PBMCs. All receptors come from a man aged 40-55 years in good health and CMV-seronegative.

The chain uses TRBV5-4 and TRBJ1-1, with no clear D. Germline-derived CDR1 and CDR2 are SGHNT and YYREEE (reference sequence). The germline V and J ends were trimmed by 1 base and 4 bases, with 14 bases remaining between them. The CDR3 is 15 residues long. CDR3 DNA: TGTGCCAGCAGCTTGAATACTTTAGCTGGCACTGAAGCTTTCTTT. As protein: CASSLNTLAGTEAFF.

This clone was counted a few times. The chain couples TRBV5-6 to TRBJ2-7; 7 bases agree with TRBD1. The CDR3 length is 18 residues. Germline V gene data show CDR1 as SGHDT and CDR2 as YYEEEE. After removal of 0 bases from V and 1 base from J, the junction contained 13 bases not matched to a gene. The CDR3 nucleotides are TGTGCCAGCAGCTTGGGTCATCGTTTAAGGACAGGATCCTACGAGCAGTACTTC. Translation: CASSLGHRLRTGSYEQYF.

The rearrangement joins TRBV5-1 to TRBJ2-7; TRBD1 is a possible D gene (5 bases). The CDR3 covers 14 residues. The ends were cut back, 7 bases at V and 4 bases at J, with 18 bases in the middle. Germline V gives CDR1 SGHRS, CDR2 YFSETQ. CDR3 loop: CASALTVGAYEQYF. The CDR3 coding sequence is TGCGCCAGCGCCCTGACTGTAGGGGCGTACGAGCAGTACTTC.

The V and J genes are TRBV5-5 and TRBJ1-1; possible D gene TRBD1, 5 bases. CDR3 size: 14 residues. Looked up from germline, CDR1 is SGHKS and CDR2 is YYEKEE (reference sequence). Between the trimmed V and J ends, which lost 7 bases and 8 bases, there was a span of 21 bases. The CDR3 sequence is CASGSGGTAPEAFF. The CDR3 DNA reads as TGTGCCAGCGGGTCGGGGGGGACGGCTCCAGAAGCTTTCTTT.

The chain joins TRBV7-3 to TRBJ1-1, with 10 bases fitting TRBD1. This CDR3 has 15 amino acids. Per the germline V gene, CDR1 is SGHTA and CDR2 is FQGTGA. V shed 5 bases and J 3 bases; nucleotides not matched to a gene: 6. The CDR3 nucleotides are TGTGCCAGCAGCGCCCGACAGGGGGCCGACACTGAAGCTTTCTTT. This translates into CASSARQGADTEAFF.

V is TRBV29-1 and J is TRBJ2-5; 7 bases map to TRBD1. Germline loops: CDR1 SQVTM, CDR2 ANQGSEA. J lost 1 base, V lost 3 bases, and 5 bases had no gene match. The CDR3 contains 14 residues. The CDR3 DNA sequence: TGCAGCGTTGACCCGGGACAGTTCCAAGAGACCCAGTACTTC. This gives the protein CSVDPGQFQETQYF.

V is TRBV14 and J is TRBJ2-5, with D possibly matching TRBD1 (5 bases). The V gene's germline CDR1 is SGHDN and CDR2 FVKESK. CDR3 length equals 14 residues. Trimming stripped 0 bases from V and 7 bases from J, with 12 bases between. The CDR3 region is CASSQEAGLRTQYF. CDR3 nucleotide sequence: TGTGCCAGCAGCCAAGAAGCAGGGTTGAGGACCCAGTACTTC.

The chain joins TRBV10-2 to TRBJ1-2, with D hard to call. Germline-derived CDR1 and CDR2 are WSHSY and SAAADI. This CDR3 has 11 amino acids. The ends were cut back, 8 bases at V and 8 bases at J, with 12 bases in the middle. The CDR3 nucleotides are TGCGCCAGCTCCGGTCTAGAGGGCTACACCTTC. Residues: CASSGLEGYTF.

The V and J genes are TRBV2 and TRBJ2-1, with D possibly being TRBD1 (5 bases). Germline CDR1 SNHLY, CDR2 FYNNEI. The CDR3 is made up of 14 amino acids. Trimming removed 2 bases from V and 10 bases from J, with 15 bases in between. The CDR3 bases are TGTGCCAGCAGTGAACAGGCAGGGCAAAGAGAGCAGTTCTTC. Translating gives CASSEQAGQREQFF.

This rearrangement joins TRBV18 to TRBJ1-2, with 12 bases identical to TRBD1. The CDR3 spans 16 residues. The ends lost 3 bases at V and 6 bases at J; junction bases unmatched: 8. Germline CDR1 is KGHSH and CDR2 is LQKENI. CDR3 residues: CASSPGTGGAEDGYTF. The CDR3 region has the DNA TGTGCCAGCTCACCGGGGACAGGGGGCGCTGAGGATGGCTACACCTTC. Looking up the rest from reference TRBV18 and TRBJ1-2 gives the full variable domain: NAGVMQNPRHLVRRRGQEARLRCSPMKGHSHVYWYRQLPEEGLKFMVYLQKENIIDESGMPKERFSAEFPKEGPSILRIQQVVRGDSAAYFCASSPGTGGAEDGYTFGSGTRLTVV.

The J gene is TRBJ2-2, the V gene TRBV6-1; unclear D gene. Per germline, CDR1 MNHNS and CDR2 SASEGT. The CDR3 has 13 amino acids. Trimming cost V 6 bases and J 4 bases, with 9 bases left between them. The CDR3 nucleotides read TGTGCCAGCAGCGTAACGGTCACCGGGGAGCTGTTTTTT. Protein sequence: CASSVTVTGELFF.

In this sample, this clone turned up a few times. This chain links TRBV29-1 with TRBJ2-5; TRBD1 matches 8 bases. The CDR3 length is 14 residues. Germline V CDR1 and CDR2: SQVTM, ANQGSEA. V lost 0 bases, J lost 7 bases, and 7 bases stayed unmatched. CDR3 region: CSVEDWGQGATQYF. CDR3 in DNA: TGCAGCGTTGAAGATTGGGGCCAGGGGGCGACCCAGTACTTC.

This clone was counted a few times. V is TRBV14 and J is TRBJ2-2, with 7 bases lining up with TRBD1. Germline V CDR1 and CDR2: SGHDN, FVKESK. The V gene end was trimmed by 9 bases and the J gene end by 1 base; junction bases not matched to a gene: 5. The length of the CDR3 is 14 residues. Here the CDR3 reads CASSTGMNTGELFF. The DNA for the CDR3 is TGTGCCAGTTCGACAGGGATGAACACCGGGGAGCTGTTTTTT.